A selection of T cell receptor beta chains follows, all from one sample in a study of T cell therapy after organ transplantation. No antigen is known for these receptors. Assay used: immunoSEQ multiplex PCR; TCRdb lists only in-frame clones, some missing. The data contain about 48,000 clones, approximately 94% of them singletons. Sequences were derived from CD8+ T cells from blood, sampled before autologous CMV-specific T cell therapy. The receptors shown here come from a human patient who had received a solid organ transplant and had CMV disease. CDR3s include the opening cysteine and the closing phenylalanine or tryptophan. Each record gives: J gene, V gene, clone size, D gene, CDR3 DNA, CDR3 protein. A D gene is named only where the DNA matches it firmly. The listing skips clone size in some rows; elsewhere it reads once, few, many or a size class.

J: TRBJ1-2
V: TRBV6-5
size: once
D: TRBD1
DNA: TGTGCCAGCAGTGCGACAGGGAGGTATGGCTACACCTTC
CDR3: CASSATGRYGYTF

J: TRBJ2-3
V: TRBV28
size: NA
D: TRBD2
DNA: TGTGCCAGCACCACTCGGTTTAGCGGGAGGGTTGGCACAGATACGCAGTATTTT
CDR3: CASTTRFSGRVGTDTQYF

J: TRBJ2-7
V: TRBV4-1
size: few
D: TRBD2
DNA: TGCGCCAGCAGCCTTCGACTAGCGACCTACGAGCAGTACTTC
CDR3: CASSLRLATYEQYF

J: TRBJ2-4
V: TRBV4-1
size: NA
D: NA
DNA: TGCGCCAGCAGCCAAGAATGGGAAAACATTCAGTACTTC
CDR3: CASSQEWENIQYF

J: TRBJ1-5
V: TRBV6-5
size: NA
D: NA
DNA: TGTGCCAGCAGCCTCAATCTAAACTTTCGGCATTTT
CDR3: CASSLNLNFRHF

J: TRBJ1-3
V: TRBV30
size: NA
D: NA
DNA: TGTGCCTGGAGTTCTCTATGGGGCCGTTACTCTGGAAACACCATATATTTT
CDR3: CAWSSLWGRYSGNTIYF

J: TRBJ2-4
V: TRBV28
size: NA
D: TRBD2
DNA: TGTGCCAGCACTTGGACTAGCGGGAGAGGAAGCAAAAACATTCAGTACTTC
CDR3: CASTWTSGRGSKNIQYF

J: TRBJ1-5
V: TRBV6-5
size: NA
D: NA
DNA: TGTGCCAGCAGTTATGATCAGGACATGGCGCCCCAGCATTTT
CDR3: CASSYDQDMAPQHF

J: TRBJ2-2
V: TRBV15
size: NA
D: NA
DNA: TGTGCCACCAGCAGTCGTACCGGGGAGCTGTTTTTT
CDR3: CATSSRTGELFF

J: TRBJ2-7
V: TRBV5-1
size: NA
D: TRBD1
DNA: TGCGCCAGCAGCTTGGGACAGGGATTTCGTAGGTCCTACGAGCAGTACTTC
CDR3: CASSLGQGFRRSYEQYF

J: TRBJ1-2
V: TRBV19
size: NA
D: TRBD1
DNA: TGTGCCAGTAGGGGGACAGAGGGGGGCTACACCTTC
CDR3: CASRGTEGGYTF

J: TRBJ2-6
V: TRBV23-1
size: NA
D: NA
DNA: TGCGCCAGCAGGCCCCTGGGGATAAAGCCGGGACACCTATCTGGGGCCAACGTCCTGACTTTC
CDR3: CASRPLGIKPGHLSGANVLTF

J: TRBJ2-3
V: TRBV30
size: NA
D: TRBD1
DNA: TGTGCCTGGAGTGTTACAGGGGACGCAGATACGCAGTATTTT
CDR3: CAWSVTGDADTQYF

J: TRBJ1-1
V: TRBV19
size: NA
D: NA
DNA: TGTGCCAGTAGTATAGGCAGGGTGAACACTGAAGCTTTCTTT
CDR3: CASSIGRVNTEAFF

J: TRBJ1-6
V: TRBV30
size: NA
D: TRBD1
DNA: TGTGCCTGGAGAGAGACAGGGGTTATCTCACCCCTCCACTTT
CDR3: CAWRETGVISPLHF

J: TRBJ2-3
V: TRBV10-3
size: NA
D: NA
DNA: TGTGCCATCGAGCCGGACGAAAACACAGATACGCAGTATTTT
CDR3: CAIEPDENTDTQYF

J: TRBJ1-2
V: TRBV5-6
size: NA
D: NA
DNA: TGTGCCAGCAGCTTGGGTAGGATGTATGGCTACACCTTC
CDR3: CASSLGRMYGYTF

J: TRBJ2-7
V: TRBV11-2
size: NA
D: NA
DNA: TGTGCCAGCAGCGACAACCCTGGGGCCTACGAGCAGTACTTC
CDR3: CASSDNPGAYEQYF

J: TRBJ1-4
V: TRBV5-1
size: NA
D: TRBD1
DNA: TGCGCCAGCAGCATCTGGACAGGGAGGGATGAAAAACTGTTTTTT
CDR3: CASSIWTGRDEKLFF

J: TRBJ1-1
V: TRBV30
size: NA
D: NA
DNA: TGTGCCTGGAGTGTACTTGGAGATGGCTCAGAAGCTTTCTTT
CDR3: CAWSVLGDGSEAFF

J: TRBJ2-7
V: TRBV27
size: NA
D: NA
DNA: TGTGCCACCGGGGCAACGAACTACGAGCAGTACTTC
CDR3: CATGATNYEQYF

J: TRBJ2-7
V: TRBV7-6
size: once
D: NA
DNA: TGTGCCAGCAGCTGGTACAGGGACTACGAGCAGTACTTC
CDR3: CASSWYRDYEQYF

J: TRBJ2-7
V: TRBV14
size: NA
D: NA
DNA: TGTGCCAGCAGCCACTCCGGGACCTACGAGCAGTACTTC
CDR3: CASSHSGTYEQYF

J: TRBJ2-7
V: TRBV6-1
size: NA
D: TRBD1
DNA: TGTGCCAGCCGTACAGGGACAGGTGGATCCTACGAGCAGTACTTC
CDR3: CASRTGTGGSYEQYF